The 32 T cell receptor beta chains in this list originate from one sample, sequenced in a study of cytomegalovirus exposure and HLA in healthy donors. The PCR ran on 60 Vbeta and 13 Jbeta primers. Produced via immunoSEQ multiplex PCR; TCRdb's table is partial and in-frame only. The data contain 110,000 to 150,000 clones, roughly four fifths of them seen just once; the ten biggest clones take up about 7%. The sample was PBMCs. Every receptor here comes from a man aged 25-45 years in good health and CMV-seronegative.

The chain employs TRBV2 and TRBJ2-2; TRBD2 matches at 7 bases. CDR3 length: 15 amino acids. CDR1 and CDR2 from the germline V gene are SNHLY and FYNNEI. Trimming cost V 3 bases and J 4 bases; bases outside gene matches: 5. As DNA, the CDR3 is TGTGCCAGCAGTGAGACTAGCTCCGGCACCGGGGAGCTGTTTTTT. The encoded protein is CASSETSSGTGELFF.

The chain couples TRBV14 to TRBJ2-3, with D possibly TRBD2 on 6 matching bases. Germline values: CDR1 SGHDN, CDR2 FVKESK. Between the trimmed V and J ends, which lost 1 base and 7 bases, there was a span of 9 bases. The CDR3 is 13 residues long. The CDR3 sequence is CASSQGAGNTQYF. CDR3 in DNA: TGTGCCAGCAGCCAAGGCGCGGGGAATACGCAGTATTTT.

This chain uses TRBV30 with TRBJ2-7, with 9 nucleotides matching TRBD1. Germline V gives CDR1 GTSNPN, CDR2 SVGIG (reference sequence). The J segment lost 2 bases and the V segment lost 3 bases, leaving 8 bases of the junction unmatched. This CDR3 region has 15 residues. The CDR3 bases are TGTGCCTGGAGGGGGAACCGGGACAGGGCCTACGAGCAGTACTTC. Its translation is CAWRGNRDRAYEQYF.

The gene calls are TRBV23-1 and TRBJ2-2; tentative D call: TRBD2 (5 bases). TRBV23-1 qualifies as an ORF whose function is uncertain. CDR3 length equals 17 residues. V lost 0 bases and J lost 3, with 14 bases in between. For the CDR3, the DNA is TGCGCCAGCAGTCAATCGGTCACAGCGGATCACACCGGGGAGCTGTTTTTT. Translation gives CASSQSVTADHTGELFF.

This clone appeared a single time. The chain recombines TRBV11-3 with TRBJ1-1, with TRBD1 matching 7 bases. This CDR3 region has 15 residues. With V trimmed by 1 base and J by 0 bases, 2 bases remained unmatched. Germline lookup yields CDR1 SGHNT and CDR2 YENEEA. The CDR3 sequence is CASSLGGQMNTEAFF. In DNA, the CDR3 is TGTGCCAGCAGCTTAGGGGGACAGATGAACACTGAAGCTTTCTTT.

Points on this clone: The junction differs from germline at one of its ends, possibly a read error. CDR3 sequence reads: CSVVGGSTGANGLTF. The CDR3 region has the DNA TGCAGCGTTGTAGGAGGGTCCACTGGGGCCAACGGCCTGACTTTC. The chain couples TRBV29-1 to TRBJ2-6, with a possible D match to TRBD2 (6 bases). CDR3 length: 15 residues. Germline V lookup: CDR1 SQVTM, CDR2 ANQGSEA. Full variable domain (rest looked up from reference TRBV29-1 and TRBJ2-6): SAVISQKPSRDICQRGTSLTIQCQVDSQVTMMFWYRQQPGQSLTLIATANQGSEATYESGFVIDKFPISRPNLTFSTLTVSNMSPEDSSIYLCSVVGGSTGANGLTFGAGSRLTVL.

The chain uses TRBV7-9 and TRBJ2-5; TRBD1 aligns across 7 bases. CDR1 SEHNR and CDR2 FQNEAQ come from the germline V gene (reference sequence). The CDR3 extends over 14 amino acids. J was trimmed by 5 bases and V by 5 bases; bases with no gene match: 8. CDR3 protein: CASSRTGREETQYF. The CDR3 region has the DNA TGTGCCAGCAGCCGGACAGGCCGAGAGGAGACCCAGTACTTC.

DNA for the CDR3: TGTGCCAAGGGGGGGCAGCCATCCTACGAGCAGTACTTC. This encodes CAKGGQPSYEQYF. The rearrangement uses TRBV30 and TRBJ2-7, with a weak D call TRBD2 (7 bases). V lost 8 bases, J lost 1 base, and 15 bases lay in between. The CDR3 totals 13 residues. From germline, CDR1 is GTSNPN and CDR2 SVGIG (reference sequence).

The gene calls are TRBV6-5 and TRBJ2-1; 11 bases are shared with TRBD2. CDR3 size: 15 residues. With 4 bases clipped from V and 5 bases from J, the junction kept 4 bases outside the gene matches. Looked up from germline, CDR1 is MNHEY and CDR2 is SVGAGI. The CDR3 coding sequence is TGTGCCAGCAGTTCCGGGACTAGCGGCAACAATGAGCAGTTCTTC. It translates to CASSSGTSGNNEQFF.

The J gene is TRBJ2-3, the V gene TRBV9; TRBD1 is a possible D gene (5 bases). Germline V lookup: CDR1 SGDLS, CDR2 YYNGEE. Trimming removed 2 bases from V and 2 bases from J, with 15 bases in between. This CDR3 has 16 residues. CDR3: CASSVRLDTLTDTQYF. CDR3 bases: TGTGCCAGCAGCGTGCGTTTGGACACGCTCACAGATACGCAGTATTTT.

The DNA for the CDR3 is TGTGCCAGTAAAGCAGGGGCTAACTATGGCTACACCTTC. Protein: CASKAGANYGYTF. This rearrangement joins TRBV19 to TRBJ1-2; tentative D call: TRBD1 (6 bases). The CDR3 is 13 residues long. Germline lookup yields CDR1 LNHDA and CDR2 SQIVND (reference sequence). Trimming took 7 bases from V and 0 from J, leaving 9 bases between them.

This clone was detected only a few times. The chain employs TRBV6-1 and TRBJ2-2; 7 nucleotides line up with TRBD1. CDR1 MNHNS and CDR2 SASEGT come from the germline V gene. The junction had 2 bases not matched to a gene; V was cut back by 6 bases and J by 7 bases. The length of the CDR3 is 12 residues. CDR3: CASRQGNGELFF. DNA of the CDR3: TGTGCCAGCAGACAGGGGAACGGGGAGCTGTTTTTT.

The chain couples TRBV19 to TRBJ2-7; D may be TRBD2 (6 bases). The CDR3 has 13 residues. CDR1 and CDR2 (germline): LNHDA, SQIVND (reference sequence). V was cut by 4 bases and J by 6 bases, with 13 bases left in between. As DNA, the CDR3 is TGTGCCAGTAGTAACCGACTAGAAGGCGAGCAGTACTTC. Amino acid sequence: CASSNRLEGEQYF.

V and J are TRBV9 and TRBJ2-7; 8 bases are a match to TRBD2. Trimming cost V 3 bases and J 4 bases; bases outside gene matches: 9. This CDR3 contains 15 residues. CDR1 and CDR2 from the germline V gene are SGDLS and YYNGEE. The CDR3 protein is CASSDGSGDLYEQYF. In DNA form, the CDR3 reads TGTGCCAGCAGCGATGGTAGCGGGGATCTATACGAGCAGTACTTC.

The chain combines TRBV2 with TRBJ2-1; D perhaps matches TRBD2 (5 bases). The CDR3 spans 12 residues. Trimming took off 6 bases at V and 3 bases at J, with 6 bases between the two ends. Per germline, CDR1 SNHLY and CDR2 FYNNEI. CDR3 amino acids: CASRTIYNEQFF. The CDR3 DNA sequence: TGTGCCAGCAGGACTATCTACAATGAGCAGTTCTTC.

The chain carries TRBV2 and TRBJ2-2, with D unclear. CDR3 length: 13 residues. V lost 4 bases and J lost 3, with 6 bases in between. Germline V CDR1 and CDR2: SNHLY, FYNNEI. The CDR3 DNA reads as TGTGCCAGCAGTGGCCTAGACACCGGGGAGCTGTTTTTT. The encoded protein is CASSGLDTGELFF.

In this sample, this clone turned up a few times. In nucleotides, the CDR3 is TGTGCCGGGGGACAGGGGGCTGGTGGCTACACCTTC. It encodes CAGGQGAGGYTF. The V and J genes are TRBV19 and TRBJ1-2; 12 nucleotides align to TRBD1. Germline assignment: CDR1 LNHDA and CDR2 SQIVND (reference sequence). Losses at the gene ends were 11 bases for V and 7 bases for J; bases not matched to a gene: 5. There are 12 residues in the CDR3.

This chain links TRBV28 with TRBJ2-1; 8 nucleotides match TRBD1. Germline V CDR1 and CDR2: MDHEN, SYDVKM. The V gene end was trimmed by 3 bases and the J gene end by 3 bases; junction bases not matched to a gene: 1. The CDR3 is 14 amino acids. CDR3 amino acids: CASSLGTGYNEQFF. For the CDR3, the DNA is TGTGCCAGCAGTTTGGGGACAGGCTACAATGAGCAGTTCTTC.

J is TRBJ2-5 and V is TRBV10-3; 8 bases line up with TRBD1. Germline assignment: CDR1 ENHRY and CDR2 SYGVKD. Trimming removed 10 bases from V and 0 bases from J; junction bases left unmatched: 7. CDR3 size: 14 residues. This CDR3 is CATQGQGNQETQYF. CDR3 sequence (DNA): TGTGCCACCCAAGGACAGGGAAACCAAGAGACCCAGTACTTC.

This clone was observed a single time. The chain carries TRBV5-6 and TRBJ2-7, with D possibly matching TRBD1 (5 bases). Per the germline V gene, CDR1 is SGHDT and CDR2 is YYEEEE. The CDR3 loop spans 16 amino acids. Trimming removed 0 bases at V and 2 bases at J, with 15 bases between. The CDR3 is CASSLVSLTATYEQYF. CDR3 nucleotide sequence: TGTGCCAGCAGCTTGGTGTCCCTGACAGCTACCTACGAGCAGTACTTC. Together with reference TRBV5-6 and TRBJ2-7, the CDR3 gives the full variable domain: DAGVTQSPTHLIKTRGQQVTLRCSPKSGHDTVSWYQQALGQGPQFIFQYYEEEERQRGNFPDRFSGHQFPNYSSELNVNALLLGDSALYLCASSLVSLTATYEQYFGPGTRLTVT.

This clone has a single count. The CDR3 region has the DNA TGTGCCAGCAGGGTGACATCGGGGGTGAGGTCGACACCCCTCCACTTT. It translates to CASRVTSGVRSTPLHF. This chain uses TRBV6-4 with TRBJ1-6; possibly TRBD1 for D (5 bases). Germline CDR1 reads MRHNA; CDR2 reads SNTAGT. The CDR3 spans 16 residues. The V end lost 6 bases, the J end lost 11 bases, and 23 bases lay between the germline ends.

J is TRBJ2-1 and V is TRBV11-3; D not resolved. CDR1 is SGHNT and CDR2 is YENEEA in the germline V gene. CDR3 length equals 12 residues. V dropped 5 bases and J dropped 9 bases, with 11 bases sitting between them. CDR3 DNA sequence: TGTGCCAGCAGCCTACTGCCCTCTGAGCAGTTCTTC. Its protein product is CASSLLPSEQFF.

This clone appeared many times. The rearrangement joins TRBV7-3 to TRBJ2-3; D not certain. Trimming shortened V by 5 bases and J by 9 bases, and 15 bases separated the two germline ends. Germline V lookup: CDR1 SGHTA, CDR2 FQGTGA. This CDR3 is 13 amino acids long. In nucleotides, the CDR3 is TGTGCCAGCAGCCCGAAGGAGCGCGCCACGCAGTATTTT. Translation gives CASSPKERATQYF.

Comment on this clone: Other nucleotide sequences from this sample produce the same CDR3. V and J are TRBV6-6 and TRBJ1-5, with TRBD1 as a possible D gene (6 bases). Germline V gene data show CDR1 as MNHNY and CDR2 as SVGAGI (reference sequence). CDR3 length: 16 residues. Trimming left V 6 bases short and J 4 bases short, with 19 bases between. The DNA for the CDR3 is TGTGCCAGCAGCTCCCCGAGGGGGGGAGGTAATCAGCCCCAGCATTTT. This gives the protein CASSSPRGGGNQPQHF.

The rearrangement joins TRBV7-2 to TRBJ2-1, with TRBD2 identical over 14 bases. This CDR3 region has 15 residues. Germline V gene data show CDR1 as SGHTA and CDR2 as FQGNSA. The junction had 3 bases not matched to a gene; V was cut back by 3 bases and J by 8 bases. Here the CDR3 DNA reads TGTGCCAGCAGCTTGGGACTAGCGGGGGATGATGAGCAGTTCTTC. This sequence encodes CASSLGLAGDDEQFF.

The table lists this clone with a count of one. The rearrangement links TRBV7-3 to TRBJ2-5, with D possibly matching TRBD1 (6 bases). Germline V gene sequence: CDR1 SGHTA, CDR2 FQGTGA. The V end was cut by 5 bases, the J end by 2 bases, with 9 bases between. This CDR3 is 13 amino acids long. The CDR3 region is CASSRDIQETQYF. The CDR3 DNA is TGTGCCAGCAGCCGGGACATACAAGAGACCCAGTACTTC. Full variable domain (remainder filled in from reference TRBV7-3 and TRBJ2-5): GAGVSQTPSNKVTEKGKYVELRCDPISGHTALYWYRQSLGQGPEFLIYFQGTGAADDSGLPNDRFFAVRPEGSVSTLKIQRTERGDSAVYLCASSRDIQETQYFGPGTRLLVL.

The chain carries TRBV7-7 and TRBJ2-7; 10 bases line up with TRBD1. Germline CDR1 reads SSHAT; CDR2 reads FNYEAQ (reference sequence). V shed 5 bases and J 6 bases; nucleotides not matched to a gene: 4. CDR3 length: 13 residues. The CDR3 reads CASSMGQGTEQYF. CDR3 bases: TGTGCCAGCAGCATGGGACAGGGGACCGAGCAGTACTTC. Full variable domain (rest looked up from reference TRBV7-7 and TRBJ2-7): GAGVSQSPRYKVTKRGQDVTLRCDPISSHATLYWYQQALGQGPEFLTYFNYEAQPDKSGLPSDRFSAERPEGSISTLTIQRTEQRDSAMYRCASSMGQGTEQYFGPGTRLTVT.

This clone was observed a few times. V usage is TRBV28 and J usage is TRBJ1-1; TRBD1 matches 7 bases. Germline CDR1 and CDR2: MDHEN and SYDVKM. This CDR3 contains 13 residues. V trimming: 7 bases; J trimming: 7 bases; junction bases outside the gene matches: 9. CDR3 loop: CASTQGGGLEAFF. The CDR3 coding sequence is TGTGCCAGCACTCAGGGGGGTGGACTTGAAGCTTTCTTT. The whole variable domain, filled in from reference TRBV28 and TRBJ1-1, reads DVKVTQSSRYLVKRTGEKVFLECVQDMDHENMFWYRQDPGLGLRLIYFSYDVKMKEKGDIPEGYSVSREKKERFSLILESASTNQTSMYLCASTQGGGLEAFFGQGTRLTVV.

The genes are TRBV2 and TRBJ2-1, with 7 bases identical to TRBD1. Germline trimming cut 8 bases from V and 5 bases from J; bases unmatched to any gene: 12. This CDR3 region has 15 residues. CDR1 SNHLY and CDR2 FYNNEI come from the germline V gene. CDR3 bases: TGTGCCAGCTCCAACCCCGGGACAGTACACAATGAGCAGTTCTTC. It codes for CASSNPGTVHNEQFF.

V gene TRBV28 combines with J gene TRBJ1-1; the D gene is possibly TRBD1 (5 bases). With 4 bases removed from V and 7 bases from J, the gap between germline ends came to 22 bases. The germline CDR1 and CDR2 sequences are MDHEN and SYDVKM. CDR3 length: 16 amino acids. The CDR3 coding sequence is TGTGCCAGCAGTTGGACGATGGACACTGGACGGATTGAAGCTTTCTTT. Its translation is CASSWTMDTGRIEAFF.

The chain combines TRBV28 with TRBJ1-2, with 10 positions matching TRBD1. The ends lost 5 bases at V and 7 bases at J; junction bases unmatched: 16. The V gene's germline CDR1 is MDHEN and CDR2 SYDVKM. There are 17 residues in the CDR3. CDR3 residues: CASSPTLSGTGVRGYTF. Here the CDR3 DNA reads TGTGCCAGCAGTCCTACTCTTTCCGGGACAGGGGTACGTGGCTACACCTTC.

The chain's CDR3 is CASSWGYGGTEAFF. The DNA of the CDR3 is TGTGCCAGCAGTTGGGGGTACGGGGGCACTGAAGCTTTCTTT. The gene calls are TRBV6-1 and TRBJ1-1; possibly TRBD1 for D (5 bases). Germline V gene lookup returns CDR1 MNHNS and CDR2 SASEGT. The CDR3 contains 14 residues. V was trimmed by 5 bases and J by 4 bases, leaving 14 bases between them.